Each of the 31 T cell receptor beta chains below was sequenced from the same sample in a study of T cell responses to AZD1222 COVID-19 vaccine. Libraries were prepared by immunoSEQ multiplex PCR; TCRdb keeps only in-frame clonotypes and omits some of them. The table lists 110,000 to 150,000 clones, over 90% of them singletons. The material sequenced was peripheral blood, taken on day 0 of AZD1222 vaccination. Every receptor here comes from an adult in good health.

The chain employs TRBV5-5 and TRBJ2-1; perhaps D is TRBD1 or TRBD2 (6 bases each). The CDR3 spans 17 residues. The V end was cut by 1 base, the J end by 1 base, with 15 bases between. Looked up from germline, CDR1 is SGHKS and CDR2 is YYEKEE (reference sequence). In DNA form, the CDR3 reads TGTGCCAGCAGCTTGAGGGGGGCTTTAACTTCCTACAATGAGCAGTTCTTC. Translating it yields CASSLRGALTSYNEQFF.

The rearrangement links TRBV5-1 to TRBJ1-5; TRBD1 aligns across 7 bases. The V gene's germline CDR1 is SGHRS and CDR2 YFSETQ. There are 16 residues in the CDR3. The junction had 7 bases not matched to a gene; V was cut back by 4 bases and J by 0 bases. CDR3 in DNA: TGCGCCAGCAGCCCTGGACAGGTGTTTAGCAATCAGCCCCAGCATTTT. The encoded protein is CASSPGQVFSNQPQHF.

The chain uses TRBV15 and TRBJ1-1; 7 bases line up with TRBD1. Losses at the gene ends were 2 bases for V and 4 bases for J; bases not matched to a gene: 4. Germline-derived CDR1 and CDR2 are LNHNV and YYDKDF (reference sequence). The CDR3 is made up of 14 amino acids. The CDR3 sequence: CATSRPNRGTEAFF. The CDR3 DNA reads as TGTGCCACCAGCAGACCAAACAGGGGCACTGAAGCTTTCTTT. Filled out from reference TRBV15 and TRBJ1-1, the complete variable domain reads DAMVIQNPRYQVTQFGKPVTLSCSQTLNHNVMYWYQQKSSQAPKLLFHYYDKDFNNEADTPDNFQSRRPNTSFCFLDIRSPGLGDTAMYLCATSRPNRGTEAFFGQGTRLTVV.

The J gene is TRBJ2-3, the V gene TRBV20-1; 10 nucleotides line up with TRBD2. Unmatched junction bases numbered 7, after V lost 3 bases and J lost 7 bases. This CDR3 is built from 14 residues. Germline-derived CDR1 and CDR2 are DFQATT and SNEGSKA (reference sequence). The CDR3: CSASLAGVSNTQYF. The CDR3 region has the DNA TGCAGTGCTAGTCTAGCGGGAGTGTCGAATACGCAGTATTTT.

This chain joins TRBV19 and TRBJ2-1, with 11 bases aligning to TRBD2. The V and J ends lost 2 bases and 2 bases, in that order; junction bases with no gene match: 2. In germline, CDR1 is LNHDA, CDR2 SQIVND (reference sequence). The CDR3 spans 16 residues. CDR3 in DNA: TGTGCCAGTAGTATAACTAGCGGGAGCGCCTACAATGAGCAGTTCTTC. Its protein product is CASSITSGSAYNEQFF.

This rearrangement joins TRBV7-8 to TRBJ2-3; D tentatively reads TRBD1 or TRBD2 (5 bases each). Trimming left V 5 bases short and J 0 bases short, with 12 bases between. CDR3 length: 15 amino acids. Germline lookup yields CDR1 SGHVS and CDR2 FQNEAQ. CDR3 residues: CASSGRDGSTDTQYF. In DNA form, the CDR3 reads TGTGCCAGCAGCGGAAGGGACGGGAGCACAGATACGCAGTATTTT.

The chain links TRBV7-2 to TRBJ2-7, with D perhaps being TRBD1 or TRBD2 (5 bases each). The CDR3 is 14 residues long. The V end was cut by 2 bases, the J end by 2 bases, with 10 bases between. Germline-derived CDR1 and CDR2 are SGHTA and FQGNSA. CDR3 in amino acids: CASSLLGTTYEQYF. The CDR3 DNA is TGTGCCAGCAGCTTATTGGGGACCACCTACGAGCAGTACTTC.

CDR3 in amino acids: CASSQDLGDGETQYF. The DNA of the CDR3 is TGTGCCAGCAGCCAAGACTTAGGGGACGGAGAGACCCAGTACTTC. This chain links TRBV3-1 (or the pseudogene TRBV3-2) with TRBJ2-5; D tentatively fits TRBD1 or TRBD2 (5 bases each). Looked up from germline, CDR1 is LGHDT and CDR2 is YNNKEL (reference sequence). The CDR3 extends over 15 amino acids. Deletions cut 0 bases from V and 4 bases from J, with 12 bases between.

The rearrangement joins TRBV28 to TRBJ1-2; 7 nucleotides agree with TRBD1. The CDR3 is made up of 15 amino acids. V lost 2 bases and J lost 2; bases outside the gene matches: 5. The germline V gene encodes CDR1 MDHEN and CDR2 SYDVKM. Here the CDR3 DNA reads TGTGCCAGCAGTTTAACGGTGGACAGGAACTATGGCTACACCTTC. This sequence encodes CASSLTVDRNYGYTF.

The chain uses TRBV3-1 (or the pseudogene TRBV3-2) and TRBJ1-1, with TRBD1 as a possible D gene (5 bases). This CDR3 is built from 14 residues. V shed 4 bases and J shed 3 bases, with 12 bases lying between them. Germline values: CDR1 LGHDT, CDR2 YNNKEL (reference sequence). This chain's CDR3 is CASSLRGSDTEAFF. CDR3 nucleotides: TGTGCCAGCAGCCTTAGGGGCTCGGACACTGAAGCTTTCTTT.

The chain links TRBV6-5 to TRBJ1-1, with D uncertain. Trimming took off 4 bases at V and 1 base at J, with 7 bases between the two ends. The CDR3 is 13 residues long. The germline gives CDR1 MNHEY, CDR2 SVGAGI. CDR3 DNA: TGTGCCAGCAGTTCGGACCCGAACACTGAAGCTTTCTTT. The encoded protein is CASSSDPNTEAFF.

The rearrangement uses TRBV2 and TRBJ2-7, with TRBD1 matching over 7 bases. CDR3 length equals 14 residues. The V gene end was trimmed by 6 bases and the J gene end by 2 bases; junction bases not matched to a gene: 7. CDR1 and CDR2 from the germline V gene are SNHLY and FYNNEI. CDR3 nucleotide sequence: TGTGCCAGCAGCCGGACAGGCGCTACCTACGAGCAGTACTTC. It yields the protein CASSRTGATYEQYF.

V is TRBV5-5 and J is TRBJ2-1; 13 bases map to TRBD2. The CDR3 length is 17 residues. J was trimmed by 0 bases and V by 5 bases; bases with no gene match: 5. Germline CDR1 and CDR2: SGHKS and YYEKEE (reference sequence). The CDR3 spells CASSTGLAGASYNEQFF. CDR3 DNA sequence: TGTGCCAGCAGTACTGGACTAGCGGGGGCCTCCTACAATGAGCAGTTCTTC.

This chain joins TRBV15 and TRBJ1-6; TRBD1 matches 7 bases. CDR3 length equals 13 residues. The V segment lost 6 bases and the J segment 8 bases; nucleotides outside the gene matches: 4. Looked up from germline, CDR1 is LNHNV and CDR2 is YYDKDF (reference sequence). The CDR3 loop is CATRQGHDSPLHF. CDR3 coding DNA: TGTGCCACCAGACAGGGGCACGATTCACCCCTCCACTTT.

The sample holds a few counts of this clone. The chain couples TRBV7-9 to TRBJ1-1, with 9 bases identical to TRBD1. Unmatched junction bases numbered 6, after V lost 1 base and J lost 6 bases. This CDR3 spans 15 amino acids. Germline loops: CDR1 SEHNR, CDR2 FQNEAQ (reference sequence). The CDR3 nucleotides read TGTGCCAGCAGCTTAGAACGGACAGGGGACCCTGAAGCTTTCTTT. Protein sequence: CASSLERTGDPEAFF.

CDR3 amino acids: CASDGRPGPQHF. In DNA form, the CDR3 reads TGTGCCAGCGATGGCCGGCCGGGACCCCAGCATTTT. This chain joins TRBV6-5 and TRBJ1-5; D is ambiguous. The CDR3 contains 12 residues. The V end lost 8 bases, the J end lost 10 bases, and 15 bases lay between the germline ends. CDR1 is MNHEY and CDR2 is SVGAGI in the germline V gene.

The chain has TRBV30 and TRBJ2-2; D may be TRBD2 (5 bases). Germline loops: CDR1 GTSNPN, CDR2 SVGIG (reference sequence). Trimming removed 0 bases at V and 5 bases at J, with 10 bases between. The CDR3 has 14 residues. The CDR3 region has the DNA TGTGCCTGGAGTGTACGGGGAGCGACCGGGGAGCTGTTTTTT. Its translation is CAWSVRGATGELFF. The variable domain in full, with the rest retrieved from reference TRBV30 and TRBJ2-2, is SQTIHQWPATLVQPVGSPLSLECTVEGTSNPNLYWYRQAAGRGLQLLFYSVGIGQISSEVPQNLSASRPQDRQFILSSKKLLLSDSGFYLCAWSVRGATGELFFGEGSRLTVL.

CDR3 nucleotide sequence: TGTGCCAGCGGGCTGGTTGCAACTAATGAAAAACTGTTTTTT. It codes for CASGLVATNEKLFF. The rearrangement links TRBV2 to TRBJ1-4; D call uncertain. The germline V gene has CDR1 SNHLY and CDR2 FYNNEI. The CDR3 has 14 residues. Trimming stripped 8 bases from V and 0 bases from J, with 10 bases between.

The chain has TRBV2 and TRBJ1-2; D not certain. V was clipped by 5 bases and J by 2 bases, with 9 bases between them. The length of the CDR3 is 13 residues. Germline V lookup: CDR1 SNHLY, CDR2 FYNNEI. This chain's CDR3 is CASSPLRNYGYTF. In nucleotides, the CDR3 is TGTGCCAGCAGTCCTCTTCGGAACTATGGCTACACCTTC.

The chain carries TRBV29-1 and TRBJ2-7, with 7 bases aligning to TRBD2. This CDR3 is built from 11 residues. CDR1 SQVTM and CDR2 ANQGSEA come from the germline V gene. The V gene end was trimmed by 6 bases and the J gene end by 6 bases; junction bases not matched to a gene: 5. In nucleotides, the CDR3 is TGCAGCGTCGGACTAGGGACCGAGCAGTACTTC. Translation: CSVGLGTEQYF.

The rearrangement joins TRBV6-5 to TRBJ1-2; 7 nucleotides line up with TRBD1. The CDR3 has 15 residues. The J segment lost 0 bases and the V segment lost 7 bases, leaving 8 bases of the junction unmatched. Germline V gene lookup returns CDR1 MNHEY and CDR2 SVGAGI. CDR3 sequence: CASTSRDRSNYGYTF. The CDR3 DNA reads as TGTGCCAGCACCTCCCGGGACAGATCTAACTATGGCTACACCTTC.

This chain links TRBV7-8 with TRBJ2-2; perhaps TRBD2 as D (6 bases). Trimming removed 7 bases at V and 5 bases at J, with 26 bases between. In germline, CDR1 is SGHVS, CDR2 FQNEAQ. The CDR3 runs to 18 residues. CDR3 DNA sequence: TGTGCCAGCATCATCACAAGACTAGTCCGACCGGGGACCGGGGAGCTGTTTTTT. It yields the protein CASIITRLVRPGTGELFF.

Written as DNA, the CDR3 is TGTGCCTGCCTAAACTATGGCTACACCTTC. Translating gives CACLNYGYTF. The chain couples TRBV30 to TRBJ1-2, with unresolved D. Per germline, CDR1 GTSNPN and CDR2 SVGIG (reference sequence). CDR3 size: 10 residues. Trimming shortened V by 6 bases and J by 2 bases, and 4 bases separated the two germline ends.

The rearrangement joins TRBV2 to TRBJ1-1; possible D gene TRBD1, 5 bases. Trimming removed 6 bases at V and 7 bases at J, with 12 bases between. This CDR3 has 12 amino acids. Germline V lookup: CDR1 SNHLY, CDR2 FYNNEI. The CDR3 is CASRGDGNEAFF. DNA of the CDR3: TGTGCCAGCAGAGGGGACGGTAATGAAGCTTTCTTT.

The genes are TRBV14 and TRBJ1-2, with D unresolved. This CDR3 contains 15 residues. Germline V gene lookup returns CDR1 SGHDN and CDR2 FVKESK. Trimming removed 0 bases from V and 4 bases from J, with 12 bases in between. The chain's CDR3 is CASSQDADTFYGYTF. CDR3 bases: TGTGCCAGCAGCCAAGACGCCGATACTTTCTATGGCTACACCTTC.

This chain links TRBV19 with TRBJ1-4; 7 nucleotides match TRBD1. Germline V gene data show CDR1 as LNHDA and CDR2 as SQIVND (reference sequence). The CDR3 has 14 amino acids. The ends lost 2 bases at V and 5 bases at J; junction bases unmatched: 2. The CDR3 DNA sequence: TGTGCCAGTAGTATAAGCAGGGGGAATGAAAAACTGTTTTTT. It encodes CASSISRGNEKLFF.

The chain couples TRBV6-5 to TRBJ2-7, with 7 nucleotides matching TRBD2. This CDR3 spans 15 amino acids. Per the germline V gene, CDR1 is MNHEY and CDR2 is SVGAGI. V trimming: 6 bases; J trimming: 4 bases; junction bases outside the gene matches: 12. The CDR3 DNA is TGTGCCAGCAGCTTCAGCGGGACCCTCTCGTACGAGCAGTACTTC. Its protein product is CASSFSGTLSYEQYF.

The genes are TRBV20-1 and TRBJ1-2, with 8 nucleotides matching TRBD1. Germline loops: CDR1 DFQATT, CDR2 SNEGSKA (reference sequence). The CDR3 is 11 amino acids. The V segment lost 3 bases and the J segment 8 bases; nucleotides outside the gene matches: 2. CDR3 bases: TGCAGTGCTAGCGGACAGGGAGGCTACACCTTC. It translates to CSASGQGGYTF.

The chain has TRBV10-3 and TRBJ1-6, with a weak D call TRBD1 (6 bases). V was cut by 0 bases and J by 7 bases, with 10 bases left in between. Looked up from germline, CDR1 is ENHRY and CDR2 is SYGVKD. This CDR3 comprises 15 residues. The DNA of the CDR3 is TGTGCCATCAGTGAGTCTACAGGGTGGAATTCACCCCTCCACTTT. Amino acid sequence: CAISESTGWNSPLHF.

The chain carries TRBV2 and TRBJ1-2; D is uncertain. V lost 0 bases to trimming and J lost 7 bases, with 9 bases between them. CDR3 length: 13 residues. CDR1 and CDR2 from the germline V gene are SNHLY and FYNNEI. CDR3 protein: CASSEARVFGYTF. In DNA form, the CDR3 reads TGTGCCAGCAGTGAAGCTAGGGTCTTTGGCTACACCTTC. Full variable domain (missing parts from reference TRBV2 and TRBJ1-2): EPEVTQTPSHQVTQMGQEVILRCVPISNHLYFYWYRQILGQKVEFLVSFYNNEISEKSEIFDDQFSVERPDGSNFTLKIRSTKLEDSAMYFCASSEARVFGYTFGSGTRLTVV.

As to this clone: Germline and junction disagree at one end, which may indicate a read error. CDR3: CVWSDRAGGNEQFF. CDR3 sequence (DNA): TGTGTCTGGAGTGACCGGGCAGGGGGCAATGAGCAGTTCTTC. V and J are TRBV30 and TRBJ2-1, with 7 bases identical to TRBD1. The CDR3 consists of 14 residues. CDR1 GTSNPN and CDR2 SVGIG come from the germline V gene (reference sequence).